The 3 T cell receptor beta chains presented below share a single source sample, sequenced in a study of CD8 T cells in Susac syndrome. After extraction with the RNeasy kit, roughly 0.45 to 1 ug of the RNA was reverse transcribed using random hexamers. One entry per CDR3 protein results from TCRdb running MiXCR on the immunoSEQ multiplex PCR reads. The profile shows approximately 190,000 distinct CDR3 sequences, about 94% of them singletons. The source material was CD4+ T cells from PBMCs. These receptors all stem from a human donor in good health.

The chain recombines TRBV30 with TRBJ1-4; D uncertain. V dropped 2 bases and J dropped 8 bases, with 18 bases sitting between them. This CDR3 contains 15 residues. From germline, CDR1 is GTSNPN and CDR2 SVGIG (reference sequence). CDR3 in DNA: TGTGCCTGGAGTCCATTCGGGGTGAGGCAGGAAAAACTGTTTTTT. Protein: CAWSPFGVRQEKLFF.

This rearrangement joins TRBV20-1 to TRBJ2-5; D is perhaps TRBD1 (5 bases). In germline, CDR1 is DFQATT, CDR2 SNEGSKA (reference sequence). The CDR3 spans 12 residues. CDR3 DNA: TGCAGCTGGGGCGGTTACCAAGAGACCCAGTACTTC. This sequence encodes CSWGGYQETQYF.

The chain employs TRBV6-6 and TRBJ2-1; D may be TRBD2 (6 bases). Looked up from germline, CDR1 is MNHNY and CDR2 is SVGAGI (reference sequence). V shed 2 bases and J shed 9 bases, with 17 bases lying between them. This CDR3 contains 15 residues. The CDR3, as DNA: TGTGCCAGCAGTTACCTGGCAGGACCCGGGGGTGAGCAGTTCTTC. Translation gives CASSYLAGPGGEQFF.